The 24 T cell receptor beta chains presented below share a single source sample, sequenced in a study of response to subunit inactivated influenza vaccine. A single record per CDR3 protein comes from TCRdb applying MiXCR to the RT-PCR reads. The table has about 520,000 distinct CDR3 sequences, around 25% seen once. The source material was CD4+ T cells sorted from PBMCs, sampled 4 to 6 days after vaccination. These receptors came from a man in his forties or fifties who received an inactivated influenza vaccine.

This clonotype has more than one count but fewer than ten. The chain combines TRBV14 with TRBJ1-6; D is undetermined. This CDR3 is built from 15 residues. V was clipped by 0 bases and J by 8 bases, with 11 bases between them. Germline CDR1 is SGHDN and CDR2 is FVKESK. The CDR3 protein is CASSQDQGRHSPLHF. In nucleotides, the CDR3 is TGTGCCAGCAGCCAAGATCAAGGACGACATTCACCCCTCCACTTT.

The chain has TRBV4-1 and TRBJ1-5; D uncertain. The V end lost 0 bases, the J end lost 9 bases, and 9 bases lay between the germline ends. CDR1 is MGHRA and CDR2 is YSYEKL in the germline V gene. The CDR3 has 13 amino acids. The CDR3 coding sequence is TGCGCCAGCAGCCAAGATGGAGGGCTGCCCCAGCATTTT. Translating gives CASSQDGGLPQHF.

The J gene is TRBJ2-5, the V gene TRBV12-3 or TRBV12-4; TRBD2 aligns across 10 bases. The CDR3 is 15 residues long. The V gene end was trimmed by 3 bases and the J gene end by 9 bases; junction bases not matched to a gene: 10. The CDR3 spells CASSFEAGGRRAQYF. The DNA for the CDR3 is TGTGCCAGCAGTTTCGAAGCGGGGGGGCGGAGGGCCCAGTACTTC.

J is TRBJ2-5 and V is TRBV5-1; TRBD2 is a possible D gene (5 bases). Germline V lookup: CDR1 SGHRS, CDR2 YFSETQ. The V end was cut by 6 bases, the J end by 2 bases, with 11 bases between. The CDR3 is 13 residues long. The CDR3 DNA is TGCGCCAGCACCATAGGAGGTCAAGAGACCCAGTACTTC. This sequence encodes CASTIGGQETQYF.

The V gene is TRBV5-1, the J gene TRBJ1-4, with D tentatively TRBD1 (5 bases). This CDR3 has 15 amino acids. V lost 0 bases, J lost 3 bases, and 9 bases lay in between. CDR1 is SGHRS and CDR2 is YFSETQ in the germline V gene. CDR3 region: CASSLATVSNEKLFF. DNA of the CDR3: TGCGCCAGCAGCTTGGCGACAGTCTCTAATGAAAAACTGTTTTTT.

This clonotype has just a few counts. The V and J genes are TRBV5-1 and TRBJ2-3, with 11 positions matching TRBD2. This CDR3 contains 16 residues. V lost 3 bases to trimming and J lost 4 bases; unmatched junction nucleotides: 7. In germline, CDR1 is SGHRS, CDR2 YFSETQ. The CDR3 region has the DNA TGCGCCAGCAGCTGGTTACTAGCGGGGGAGGCAGATACGCAGTATTTT. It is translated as CASSWLLAGEADTQYF.

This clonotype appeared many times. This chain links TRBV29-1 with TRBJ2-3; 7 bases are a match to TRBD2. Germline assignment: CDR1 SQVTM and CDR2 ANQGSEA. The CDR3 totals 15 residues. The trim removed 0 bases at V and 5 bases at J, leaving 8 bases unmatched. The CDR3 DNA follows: TGCAGCGTTGAAGATGGGCTAGCGGTGGGAGATACGCAGTATTTT. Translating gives CSVEDGLAVGDTQYF.

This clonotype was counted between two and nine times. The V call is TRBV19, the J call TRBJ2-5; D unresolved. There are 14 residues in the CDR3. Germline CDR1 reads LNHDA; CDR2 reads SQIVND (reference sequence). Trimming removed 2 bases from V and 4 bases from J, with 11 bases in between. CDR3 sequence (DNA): TGTGCCAGTAGTATATGGCCGGGTCCAGAGACCCAGTACTTC. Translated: CASSIWPGPETQYF. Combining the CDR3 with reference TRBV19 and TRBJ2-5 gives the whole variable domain DGGITQSPKYLFRKEGQNVTLSCEQNLNHDAMYWYRQDPGQGLRLIYYSQIVNDFQKGDIAEGYSVSREKKESFPLTVTSAQKNPTAFYLCASSIWPGPETQYFGPGTRLLVL.

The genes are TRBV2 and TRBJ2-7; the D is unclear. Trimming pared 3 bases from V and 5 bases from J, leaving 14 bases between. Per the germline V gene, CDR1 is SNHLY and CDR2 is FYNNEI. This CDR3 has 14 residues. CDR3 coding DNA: TGTGCCAGCAGTGAGGGGATTACCAGCCACGAGCAGTACTTC. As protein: CASSEGITSHEQYF.

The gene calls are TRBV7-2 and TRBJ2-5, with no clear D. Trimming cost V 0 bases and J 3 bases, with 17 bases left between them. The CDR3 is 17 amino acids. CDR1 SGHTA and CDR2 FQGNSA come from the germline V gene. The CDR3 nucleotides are TGTGCCAGCAGCTTAGCCACCCCTGGGGTTCCCGAAGAGACCCAGTACTTC. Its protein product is CASSLATPGVPEETQYF.

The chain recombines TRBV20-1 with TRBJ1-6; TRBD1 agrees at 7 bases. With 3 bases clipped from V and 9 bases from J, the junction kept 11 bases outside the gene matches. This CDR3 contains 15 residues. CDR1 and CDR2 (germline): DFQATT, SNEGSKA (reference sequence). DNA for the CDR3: TGCAGTGCTAGGGGGCGAACAGGGGATTTTTCACCCCTCCACTTT. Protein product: CSARGRTGDFSPLHF.

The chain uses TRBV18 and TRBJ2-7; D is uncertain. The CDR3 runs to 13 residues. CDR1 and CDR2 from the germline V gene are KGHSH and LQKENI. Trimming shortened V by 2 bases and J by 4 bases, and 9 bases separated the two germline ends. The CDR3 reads CASSPSAMYEQYF. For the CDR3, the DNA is TGTGCCAGCTCACCATCAGCTATGTACGAGCAGTACTTC.

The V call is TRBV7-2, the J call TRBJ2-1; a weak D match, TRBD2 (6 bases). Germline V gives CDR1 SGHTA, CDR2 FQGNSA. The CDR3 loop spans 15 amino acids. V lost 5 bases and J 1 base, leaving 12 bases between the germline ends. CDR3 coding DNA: TGTGCCAGCAGCAATGACGGGGGTTCCTACAATGAGCAGTTCTTC. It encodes CASSNDGGSYNEQFF.

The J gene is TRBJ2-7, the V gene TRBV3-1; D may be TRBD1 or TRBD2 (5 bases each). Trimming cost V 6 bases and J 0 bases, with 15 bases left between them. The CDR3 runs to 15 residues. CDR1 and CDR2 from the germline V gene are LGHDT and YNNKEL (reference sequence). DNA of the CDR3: TGTGCCAGCAGGCATTCGATCGGGGCCTCCTACGAGCAGTACTTC. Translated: CASRHSIGASYEQYF.

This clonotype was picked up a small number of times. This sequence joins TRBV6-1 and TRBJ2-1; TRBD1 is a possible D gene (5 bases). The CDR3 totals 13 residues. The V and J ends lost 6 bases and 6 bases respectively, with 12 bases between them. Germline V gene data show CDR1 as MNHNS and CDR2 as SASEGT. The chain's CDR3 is CASSLRQFNEQFF. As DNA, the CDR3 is TGTGCCAGCAGCCTGAGACAGTTCAATGAGCAGTTCTTC.

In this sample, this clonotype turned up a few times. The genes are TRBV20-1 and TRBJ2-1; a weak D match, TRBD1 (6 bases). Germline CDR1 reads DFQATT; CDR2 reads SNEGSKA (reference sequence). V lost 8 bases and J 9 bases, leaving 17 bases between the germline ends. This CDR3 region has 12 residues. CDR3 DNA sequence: TGCAGTCCTTTACAGGGTTGGGGTGAGCAGTTCTTC. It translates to CSPLQGWGEQFF.

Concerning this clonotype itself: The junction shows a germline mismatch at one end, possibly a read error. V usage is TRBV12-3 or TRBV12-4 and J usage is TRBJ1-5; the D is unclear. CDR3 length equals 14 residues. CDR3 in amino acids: CASTLREGAQPQHF. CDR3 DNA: TGTGCCAGCACTTTACGTGAGGGTGCTCAGCCCCAGCATTTT.

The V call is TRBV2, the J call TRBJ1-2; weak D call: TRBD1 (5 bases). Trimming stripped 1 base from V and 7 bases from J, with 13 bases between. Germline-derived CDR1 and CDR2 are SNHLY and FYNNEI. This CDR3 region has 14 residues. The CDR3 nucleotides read TGTGCCAGCAGTGAAGATGGCAGGGATTTTGGCTACACCTTC. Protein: CASSEDGRDFGYTF.

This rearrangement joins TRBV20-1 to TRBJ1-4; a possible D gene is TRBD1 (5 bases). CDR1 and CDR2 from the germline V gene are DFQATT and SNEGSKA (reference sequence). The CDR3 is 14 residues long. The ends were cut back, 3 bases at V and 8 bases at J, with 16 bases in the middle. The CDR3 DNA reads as TGCAGTGCTAGCCCGGGACTCCCCGGCGAAAAACTGTTTTTT. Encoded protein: CSASPGLPGEKLFF.

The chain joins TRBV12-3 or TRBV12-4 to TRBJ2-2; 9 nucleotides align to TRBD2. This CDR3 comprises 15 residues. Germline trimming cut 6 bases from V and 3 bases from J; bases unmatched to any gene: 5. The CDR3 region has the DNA TGTGCCAGCAGCCGGTGGACTAGCGACACCGGGGAGCTGTTTTTT. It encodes CASSRWTSDTGELFF.

CDR3 nucleotide sequence: TGCAGTGCTAGAGATCAGAGGGGGCGCGGCCGGGGCTATGGCTACACCTTC. This encodes CSARDQRGRGRGYGYTF. The chain recombines TRBV20-1 with TRBJ1-2; 7 positions match TRBD1. The J segment lost 4 bases and the V segment lost 0 bases, leaving 14 bases of the junction unmatched. CDR1 and CDR2 (germline): DFQATT, SNEGSKA (reference sequence). There are 17 residues in the CDR3.

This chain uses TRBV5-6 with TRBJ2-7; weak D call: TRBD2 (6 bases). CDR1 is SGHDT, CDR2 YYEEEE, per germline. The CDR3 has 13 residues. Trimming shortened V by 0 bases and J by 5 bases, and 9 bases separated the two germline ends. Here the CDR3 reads CASSLVLAHEQYF. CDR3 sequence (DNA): TGTGCCAGCAGCTTGGTACTAGCCCACGAGCAGTACTTC.

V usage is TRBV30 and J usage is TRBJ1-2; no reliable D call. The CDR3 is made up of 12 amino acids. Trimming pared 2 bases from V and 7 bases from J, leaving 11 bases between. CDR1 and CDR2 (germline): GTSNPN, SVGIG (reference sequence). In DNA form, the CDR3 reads TGTGCCTGGAGTCGCCAGGCGGGTGGCTACACCTTC. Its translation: CAWSRQAGGYTF.

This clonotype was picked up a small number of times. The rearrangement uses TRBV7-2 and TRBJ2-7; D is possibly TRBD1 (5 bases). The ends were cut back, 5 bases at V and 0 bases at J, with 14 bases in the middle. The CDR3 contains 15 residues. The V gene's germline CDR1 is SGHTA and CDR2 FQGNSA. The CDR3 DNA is TGTGCCAGCAGCCGGGCCGCCGACAGCTCCTACGAGCAGTACTTC. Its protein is CASSRAADSSYEQYF. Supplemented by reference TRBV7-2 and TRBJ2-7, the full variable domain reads GAGVSQSPSNKVTEKGKDVELRCDPISGHTALYWYRQSLGQGLEFLIYFQGNSAPDKSGLPSDRFSAERTGGSVSTLTIQRTQQEDSAVYLCASSRAADSSYEQYFGPGTRLTVT.